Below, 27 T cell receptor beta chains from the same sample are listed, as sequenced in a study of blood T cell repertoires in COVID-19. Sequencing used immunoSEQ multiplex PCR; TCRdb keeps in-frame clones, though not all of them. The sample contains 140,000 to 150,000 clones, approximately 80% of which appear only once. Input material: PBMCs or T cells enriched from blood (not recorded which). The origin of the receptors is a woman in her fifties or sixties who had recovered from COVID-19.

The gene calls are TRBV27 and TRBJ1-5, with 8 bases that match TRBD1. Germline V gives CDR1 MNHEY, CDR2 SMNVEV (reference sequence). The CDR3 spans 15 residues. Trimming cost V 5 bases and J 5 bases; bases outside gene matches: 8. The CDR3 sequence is CASSPRQGADQPQHF. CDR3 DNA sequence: TGTGCCAGCAGTCCCCGGCAGGGGGCGGATCAGCCCCAGCATTTT.

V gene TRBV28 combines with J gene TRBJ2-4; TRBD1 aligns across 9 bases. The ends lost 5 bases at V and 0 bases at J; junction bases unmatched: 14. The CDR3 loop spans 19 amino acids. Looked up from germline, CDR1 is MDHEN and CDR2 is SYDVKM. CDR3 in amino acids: CASSPAGTGPRGAKNIQYF. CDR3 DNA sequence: TGTGCCAGCAGTCCAGCCGGGACAGGGCCGAGGGGAGCCAAAAACATTCAGTACTTC.

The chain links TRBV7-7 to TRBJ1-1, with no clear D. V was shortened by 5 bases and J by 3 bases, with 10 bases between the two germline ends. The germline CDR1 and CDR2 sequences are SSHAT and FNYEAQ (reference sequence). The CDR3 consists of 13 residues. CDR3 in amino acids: CASSHNEDTEAFF. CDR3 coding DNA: TGTGCCAGCAGCCACAACGAGGACACTGAAGCTTTCTTT.

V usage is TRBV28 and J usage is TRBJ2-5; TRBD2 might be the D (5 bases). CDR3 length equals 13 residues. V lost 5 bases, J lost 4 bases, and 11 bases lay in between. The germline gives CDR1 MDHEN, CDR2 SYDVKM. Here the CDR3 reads CASSARVSETQYF. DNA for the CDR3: TGTGCCAGCAGTGCGAGGGTCTCAGAGACCCAGTACTTC.

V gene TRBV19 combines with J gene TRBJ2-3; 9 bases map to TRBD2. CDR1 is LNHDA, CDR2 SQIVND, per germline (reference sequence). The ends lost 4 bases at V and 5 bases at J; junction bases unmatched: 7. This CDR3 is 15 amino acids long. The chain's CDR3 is CASSSMRGGGDTQYF. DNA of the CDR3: TGTGCCAGTAGTAGTATGCGGGGGGGCGGAGATACGCAGTATTTT.

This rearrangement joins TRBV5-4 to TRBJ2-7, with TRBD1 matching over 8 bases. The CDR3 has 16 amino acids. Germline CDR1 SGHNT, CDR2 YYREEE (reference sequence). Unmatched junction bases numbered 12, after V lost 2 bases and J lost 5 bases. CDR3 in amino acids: CASSLINRDRRNEQYF. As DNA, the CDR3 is TGTGCCAGCAGCTTAATTAACCGGGACAGGAGGAACGAGCAGTACTTC. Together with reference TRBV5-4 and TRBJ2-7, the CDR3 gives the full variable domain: ETGVTQSPTHLIKTRGQQVTLRCSSQSGHNTVSWYQQALGQGPQFIFQYYREEENGRGNFPPRFSGLQFPNYSSELNVNALELDDSALYLCASSLINRDRRNEQYFGPGTRLTVT.

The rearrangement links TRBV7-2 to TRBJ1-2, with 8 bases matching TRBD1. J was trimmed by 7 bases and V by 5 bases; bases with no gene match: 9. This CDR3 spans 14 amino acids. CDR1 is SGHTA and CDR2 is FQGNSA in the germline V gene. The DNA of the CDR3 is TGTGCCAGCAGCGAAAATCAGGGGGCAGGTGGCTACACCTTC. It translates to CASSENQGAGGYTF.

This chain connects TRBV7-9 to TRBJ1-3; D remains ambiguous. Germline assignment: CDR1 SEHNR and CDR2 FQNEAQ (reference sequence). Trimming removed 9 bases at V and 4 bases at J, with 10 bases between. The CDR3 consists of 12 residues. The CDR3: CARAGYGNTIYF. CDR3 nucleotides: TGTGCCAGAGCGGGGTACGGAAACACCATATATTTT.

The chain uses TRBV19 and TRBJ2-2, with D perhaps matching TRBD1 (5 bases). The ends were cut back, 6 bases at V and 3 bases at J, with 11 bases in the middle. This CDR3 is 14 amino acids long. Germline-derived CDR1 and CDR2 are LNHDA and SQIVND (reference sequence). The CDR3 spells CASRARVDTGELFF. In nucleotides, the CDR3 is TGTGCCAGTAGAGCCAGGGTGGACACCGGGGAGCTGTTTTTT.

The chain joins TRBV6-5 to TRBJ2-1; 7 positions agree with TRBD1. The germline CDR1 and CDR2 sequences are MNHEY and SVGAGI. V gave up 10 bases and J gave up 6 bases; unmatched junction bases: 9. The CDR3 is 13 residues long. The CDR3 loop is CATGTEIFNEQFF. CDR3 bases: TGTGCCACGGGGACAGAGATTTTCAATGAGCAGTTCTTC.

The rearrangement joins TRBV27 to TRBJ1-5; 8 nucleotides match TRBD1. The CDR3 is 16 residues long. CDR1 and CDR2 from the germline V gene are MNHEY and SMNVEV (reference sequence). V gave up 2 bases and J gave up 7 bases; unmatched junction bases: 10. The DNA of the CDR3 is TGTGCCAGCAGTTTAACCAACAGGGGGACGAGACAGCCCCAGCATTTT. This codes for CASSLTNRGTRQPQHF.

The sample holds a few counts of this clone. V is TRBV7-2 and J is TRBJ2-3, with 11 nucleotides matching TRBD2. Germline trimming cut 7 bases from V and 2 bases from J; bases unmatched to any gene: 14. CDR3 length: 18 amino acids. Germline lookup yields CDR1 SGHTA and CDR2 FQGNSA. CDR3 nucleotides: TGTGCCAGCACCACAATGCTAGCGGGGGGCAGTGACACAGATACGCAGTATTTT. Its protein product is CASTTMLAGGSDTDTQYF.

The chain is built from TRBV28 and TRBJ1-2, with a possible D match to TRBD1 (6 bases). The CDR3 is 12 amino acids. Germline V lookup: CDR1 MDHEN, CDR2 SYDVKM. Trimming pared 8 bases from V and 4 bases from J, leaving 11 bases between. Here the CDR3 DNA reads TGTGCCAGCGTGGGGGCAGGCTATGGCTACACCTTC. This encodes CASVGAGYGYTF.

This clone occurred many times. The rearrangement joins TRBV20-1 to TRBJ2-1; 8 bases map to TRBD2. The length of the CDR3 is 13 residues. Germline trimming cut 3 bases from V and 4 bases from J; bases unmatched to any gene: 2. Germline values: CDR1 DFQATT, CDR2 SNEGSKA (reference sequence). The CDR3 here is CSASAGGYNEQFF. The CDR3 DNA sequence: TGCAGTGCTAGTGCGGGGGGATACAATGAGCAGTTCTTC.

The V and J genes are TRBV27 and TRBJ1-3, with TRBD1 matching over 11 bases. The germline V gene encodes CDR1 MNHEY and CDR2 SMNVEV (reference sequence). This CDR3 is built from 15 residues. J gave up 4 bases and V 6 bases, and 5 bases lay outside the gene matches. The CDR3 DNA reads TGTGCCAGCAGCCGGACAGGGGGCGTCGGAAACACCATATATTTT. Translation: CASSRTGGVGNTIYF.

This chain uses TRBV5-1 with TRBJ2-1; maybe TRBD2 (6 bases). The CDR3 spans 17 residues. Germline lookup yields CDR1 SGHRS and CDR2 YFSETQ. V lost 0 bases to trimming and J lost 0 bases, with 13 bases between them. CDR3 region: CASSLEGLAVSYNEQFF. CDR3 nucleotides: TGCGCCAGCAGCTTGGAAGGGTTAGCGGTCTCCTACAATGAGCAGTTCTTC. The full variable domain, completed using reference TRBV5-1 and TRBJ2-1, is KAGVTQTPRYLIKTRGQQVTLSCSPISGHRSVSWYQQTPGQGLQFLFEYFSETQRNKGNFPGRFSGRQFSNSRSEMNVSTLELGDSALYLCASSLEGLAVSYNEQFFGPGTRLTVL.

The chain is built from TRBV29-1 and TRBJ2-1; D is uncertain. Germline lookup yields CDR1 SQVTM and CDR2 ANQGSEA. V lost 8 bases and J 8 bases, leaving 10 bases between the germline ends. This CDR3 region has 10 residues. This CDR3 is CSSDTDEQFF. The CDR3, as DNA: TGCAGCTCCGACACGGATGAGCAGTTCTTC.

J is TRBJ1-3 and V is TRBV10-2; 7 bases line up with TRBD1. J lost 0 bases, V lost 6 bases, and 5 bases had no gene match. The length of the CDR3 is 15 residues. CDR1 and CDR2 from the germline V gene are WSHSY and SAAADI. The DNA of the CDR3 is TGCGCCAGCAGATCAGGGGGATCCTCTGGAAACACCATATATTTT. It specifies CASRSGGSSGNTIYF.

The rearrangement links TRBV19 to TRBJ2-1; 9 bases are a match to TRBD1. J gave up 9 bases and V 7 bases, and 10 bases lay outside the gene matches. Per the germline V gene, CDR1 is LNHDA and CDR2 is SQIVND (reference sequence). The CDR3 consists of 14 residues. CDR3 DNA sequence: TGTGCCAGTATCCGGGGACAGGGAATCGGTGAGCAGTTCTTC. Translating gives CASIRGQGIGEQFF.

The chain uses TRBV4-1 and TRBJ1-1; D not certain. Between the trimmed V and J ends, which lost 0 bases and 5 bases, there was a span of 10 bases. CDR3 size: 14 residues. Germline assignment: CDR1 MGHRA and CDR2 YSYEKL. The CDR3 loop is CASSQESGRTEAFF. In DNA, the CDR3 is TGCGCCAGCAGCCAAGAAAGTGGGAGGACTGAAGCTTTCTTT.

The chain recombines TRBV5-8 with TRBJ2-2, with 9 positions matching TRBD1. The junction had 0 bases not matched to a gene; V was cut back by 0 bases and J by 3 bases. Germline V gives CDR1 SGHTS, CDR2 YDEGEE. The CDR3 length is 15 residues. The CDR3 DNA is TGTGCCAGCAGCTTGGGGACAGGGGACACCGGGGAGCTGTTTTTT. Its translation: CASSLGTGDTGELFF.

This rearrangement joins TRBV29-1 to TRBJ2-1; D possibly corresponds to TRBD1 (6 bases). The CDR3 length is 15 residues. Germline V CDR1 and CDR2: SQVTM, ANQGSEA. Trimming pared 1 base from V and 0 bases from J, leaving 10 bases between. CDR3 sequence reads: CSVEGGPASYNEQFF. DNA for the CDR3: TGCAGCGTTGAAGGGGGGCCAGCCTCCTACAATGAGCAGTTCTTC.

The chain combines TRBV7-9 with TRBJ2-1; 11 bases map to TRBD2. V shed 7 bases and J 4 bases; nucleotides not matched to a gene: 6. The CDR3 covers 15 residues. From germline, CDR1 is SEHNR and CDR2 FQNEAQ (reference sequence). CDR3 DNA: TGTGCCAGCACAACTAGCGGGGGTACATACAATGAGCAGTTCTTC. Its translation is CASTTSGGTYNEQFF. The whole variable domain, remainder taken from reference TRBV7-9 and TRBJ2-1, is DTGVSQNPRHKITKRGQNVTFRCDPISEHNRLYWYRQTLGQGPEFLTYFQNEAQLEKSRLLSDRFSAERPKGSFSTLEIQRTEQGDSAMYLCASTTSGGTYNEQFFGPGTRLTVL.

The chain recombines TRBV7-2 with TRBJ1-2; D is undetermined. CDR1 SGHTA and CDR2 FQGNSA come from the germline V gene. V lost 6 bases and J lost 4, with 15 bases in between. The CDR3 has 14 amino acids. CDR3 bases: TGTGCCAGCAGTCACTTCGGAGATCCCTATGGCTACACCTTC. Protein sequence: CASSHFGDPYGYTF.

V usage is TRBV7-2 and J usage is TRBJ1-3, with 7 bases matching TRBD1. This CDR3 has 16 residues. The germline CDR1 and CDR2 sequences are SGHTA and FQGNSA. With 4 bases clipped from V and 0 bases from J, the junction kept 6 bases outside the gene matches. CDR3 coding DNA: TGTGCCAGCAGCTCCCGGGACAGCCGCTCTGGAAACACCATATATTTT. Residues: CASSSRDSRSGNTIYF. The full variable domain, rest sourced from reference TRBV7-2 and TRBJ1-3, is GAGVSQSPSNKVTEKGKDVELRCDPISGHTALYWYRQSLGQGLEFLIYFQGNSAPDKSGLPSDRFSAERTGGSVSTLTIQRTQQEDSAVYLCASSSRDSRSGNTIYFGEGSWLTVV.

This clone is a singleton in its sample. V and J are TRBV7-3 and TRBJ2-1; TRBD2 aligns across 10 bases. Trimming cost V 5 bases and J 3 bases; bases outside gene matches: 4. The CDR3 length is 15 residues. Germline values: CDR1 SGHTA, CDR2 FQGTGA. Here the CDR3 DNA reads TGTGCCAGCAGCCGGGGACTAGCGAGCTACAATGAGCAGTTCTTC. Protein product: CASSRGLASYNEQFF.

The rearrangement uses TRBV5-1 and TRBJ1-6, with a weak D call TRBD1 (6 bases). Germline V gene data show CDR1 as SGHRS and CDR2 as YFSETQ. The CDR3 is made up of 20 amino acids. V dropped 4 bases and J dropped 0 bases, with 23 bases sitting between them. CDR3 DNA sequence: TGCGCCAGCAGCCCGATGCCCACGACAGGTACGAGCTCCTATAATTCACCCCTCCACTTT. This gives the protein CASSPMPTTGTSSYNSPLHF.